Only a few counts were recorded for the clone carrying this T cell receptor beta chain. Sequencing used immunoSEQ multiplex PCR; TCRdb keeps in-frame clones, though not all of them. Of tens of thousands of clones listed, approximately 90% are singletons. The data were obtained in a study of T cell changes during pregnancy in multiple sclerosis. CDR3 length equals 16 residues. Trimming removed 5 bases from V and 4 bases from J; junction bases left unmatched: 11. The V gene's germline CDR1 is SGHNT and CDR2 YYREEE (reference sequence). This chain uses TRBV5-4 with TRBJ1-3, with TRBD1 identical over 8 bases. The TCR was taken from a female donor in good health, enrolled as a control in a pregnancy study. This specimen was CD4+ T cells from peripheral blood mononuclear cells, taken in the second trimester of pregnancy. The DNA of the CDR3 is TGTGCCAGCAGACCTGACAGGGGCGAGACAGGAAACACCATATATTTT. This translates into CASRPDRGETGNTIYF.